This TCR beta chain originates from a study of blood T cell repertoires in COVID-19. Looking at the study overall: The samples span acute and convalescent COVID-19 from the United States, Italy and Spain. T cells, B-cell-depleted T cells, or PBMCs provided the cDNA or gDNA that served as material.

In the original workflow: Estimation of nucleated cell counts was performed using reference gene primer amplification. Using immunoSEQ multiplex PCR, the repertoire was profiled, and TCRdb retains in-frame clones only, with some absent. V and J calls and clone size are given by that table; D and trimming were obtained from the DNA. This table has more than 95,000 clones, around 89% appearing once. There are 12 residues in the CDR3. Per germline, CDR1 MNHEY and CDR2 SVGAGI. Trimming shortened V by 8 bases and J by 7 bases, and 14 bases separated the two germline ends. The TCR sequence derives from a woman aged 55-70 years with acute or convalescent COVID-19. The material sequenced was peripheral blood. The rearrangement uses TRBV6-5 and TRBJ1-2; possibly TRBD1 for D (6 bases). The CDR3 reads CASYSGVGGYTF. The CDR3, as DNA: TGTGCCAGCTATTCAGGGGTTGGTGGCTACACCTTC.